Listed below are T cell receptor beta chains from one sample, sequenced in a study of T cell responses to AZD1222 COVID-19 vaccine. Clones were sequenced by immunoSEQ multiplex PCR, and TCRdb holds only the in-frame ones, with some missing. Among around 99,000 clones listed, around 87% were seen once. Sample: peripheral blood, taken 28 days after the second AZD1222 dose. These receptors originate from an adult who received the AZD1222 COVID-19 vaccine. Both conserved end residues are part of each CDR3. A D gene is named only where the DNA matches it firmly. Rows give clone size only sometimes, using once, few, many, or a class for an expanded clone.

V gene: TRBV4-3
clone size: NA
J gene: TRBJ1-6
D gene: TRBD1
CDR3 protein: CASSLKPGTGASSYNSPLHF
CDR3 DNA: TGCGCCAGCAGCCTAAAACCCGGGACAGGGGCGAGCTCCTATAATTCACCCCTCCACTTT

V gene: TRBV10-2
clone size: NA
J gene: TRBJ1-5
D gene: NA
CDR3 protein: CASSESMGLNQPQHF
CDR3 DNA: TGCGCCAGCAGTGAGTCTATGGGTCTGAATCAGCCCCAGCATTTT

V gene: TRBV5-1
clone size: NA
J gene: TRBJ1-6
D gene: TRBD1
CDR3 protein: CASSTRQGRYNSPLHF
CDR3 DNA: TGCGCCAGCAGCACCCGACAGGGACGTTATAATTCACCCCTCCACTTT

V gene: TRBV6-5
clone size: NA
J gene: TRBJ2-5
D gene: TRBD2
CDR3 protein: CASSKTSKETQYF
CDR3 DNA: TGTGCCAGCAGCAAGACTAGCAAAGAGACCCAGTACTTC

V gene: TRBV7-2
clone size: NA
J gene: TRBJ1-1
D gene: NA
CDR3 protein: CASSLVGAPEAFF
CDR3 DNA: TGTGCCAGCAGCTTAGTGGGGGCACCTGAAGCTTTCTTT

V gene: TRBV11-2
clone size: NA
J gene: TRBJ1-4
D gene: NA
CDR3 protein: CASTPGPRVDEKLFF
CDR3 DNA: TGTGCCAGCACCCCCGGGCCCCGAGTCGATGAAAAACTGTTTTTT

V gene: TRBV7-2
clone size: NA
J gene: TRBJ1-3
D gene: NA
CDR3 protein: CASSLGGGLGEGNTIYF
CDR3 DNA: TGTGCCAGCAGCTTAGGGGGGGGCCTGGGTGAAGGAAACACCATATATTTT

V gene: TRBV4-3
clone size: NA
J gene: TRBJ2-7
D gene: NA
CDR3 protein: CASSQAGGGAYEQYF
CDR3 DNA: TGCGCCAGCAGCCAAGCAGGAGGGGGAGCGTACGAGCAGTACTTC

V gene: TRBV6-1
clone size: NA
J gene: TRBJ1-2
D gene: NA
CDR3 protein: CASSEVWLYGYTF
CDR3 DNA: TGTGCCAGCAGTGAAGTGTGGCTCTATGGCTACACCTTC

V gene: TRBV30
clone size: NA
J gene: TRBJ2-2
D gene: TRBD2
CDR3 protein: CAWAGGGGELFF
CDR3 DNA: TGTGCCTGGGCGGGGGGTGGGGGGGAGCTGTTTTTT

V gene: TRBV27
clone size: NA
J gene: TRBJ1-2
D gene: NA
CDR3 protein: CASSSPGKQGRVDGYTF
CDR3 DNA: TGTGCCAGCAGTTCCCCCGGAAAACAGGGAAGGGTGGATGGCTACACCTTC

V gene: TRBV2
clone size: few
J gene: TRBJ1-1
D gene: NA
CDR3 protein: CASSLDRNTEAFF
CDR3 DNA: TGTGCCAGCAGTTTAGACAGGAACACTGAAGCTTTCTTT

V gene: TRBV9
clone size: NA
J gene: TRBJ1-5
D gene: NA
CDR3 protein: CASSAGSNQPQHF
CDR3 DNA: TGTGCCAGCAGCGCCGGGAGCAATCAGCCCCAGCATTTT

V gene: TRBV3-1/TRBV3-2
clone size: NA
J gene: TRBJ2-7
D gene: NA
CDR3 protein: CASSHEGGDSYEQYF
CDR3 DNA: TGTGCCAGCAGCCACGAAGGGGGGGACTCCTACGAGCAGTACTTC

V gene: TRBV9
clone size: NA
J gene: TRBJ2-1
D gene: TRBD2
CDR3 protein: CASSLRLAGANNEQFF
CDR3 DNA: TGTGCCAGCAGCTTAAGACTAGCGGGAGCTAACAATGAGCAGTTCTTC

V gene: TRBV7-2
clone size: NA
J gene: TRBJ2-5
D gene: NA
CDR3 protein: CASSLAVRETQYF
CDR3 DNA: TGTGCCAGCAGCTTAGCGGTCCGCGAGACCCAGTACTTC

V gene: TRBV7-2
clone size: NA
J gene: TRBJ2-3
D gene: NA
CDR3 protein: CASSPQGWLDTQYF
CDR3 DNA: TGTGCCAGCAGCCCGCAGGGTTGGTTAGATACGCAGTATTTT

V gene: TRBV5-8
clone size: NA
J gene: TRBJ1-5
D gene: NA
CDR3 protein: CASRPGGAGTWPQHF
CDR3 DNA: TGTGCCAGCAGGCCGGGAGGCGCTGGTACGTGGCCCCAGCATTTT

V gene: TRBV6-2/TRBV6-3
clone size: NA
J gene: TRBJ1-2
D gene: TRBD1
CDR3 protein: CASSPQGLNYGYTF
CDR3 DNA: TGTGCCAGCAGCCCACAGGGGCTCAACTATGGCTACACCTTC

V gene: TRBV5-1
clone size: once
J gene: TRBJ2-1
D gene: NA
CDR3 protein: CASSQGIGLRSYNEQFF
CDR3 DNA: TGCGCCAGCAGCCAGGGAATCGGCTTACGATCCTACAATGAGCAGTTCTTC

V gene: TRBV5-1
clone size: few
J gene: TRBJ2-1
D gene: TRBD2
CDR3 protein: CASSLIAGGSNEQFF
CDR3 DNA: TGCGCCAGCAGCTTAATAGCGGGGGGATCCAATGAGCAGTTCTTC

V gene: TRBV24-1
clone size: NA
J gene: TRBJ2-1
D gene: TRBD1
CDR3 protein: CATSDPRDSDEQFF
CDR3 DNA: TGTGCCACCAGTGATCCCCGGGACAGCGATGAGCAGTTCTTC

V gene: TRBV18
clone size: NA
J gene: TRBJ1-2
D gene: TRBD1
CDR3 protein: CASSPRDSIQGYTF
CDR3 DNA: TGTGCCAGCTCACCACGGGACAGCATTCAAGGCTACACCTTC

V gene: TRBV19
clone size: NA
J gene: TRBJ1-2
D gene: NA
CDR3 protein: CASSAVGGHYGYTF
CDR3 DNA: TGTGCCAGTAGTGCGGTGGGGGGCCACTATGGCTACACCTTC

V gene: TRBV30
clone size: NA
J gene: TRBJ2-5
D gene: TRBD2
CDR3 protein: CAWSVQGTSGIETQYF
CDR3 DNA: TGTGCCTGGAGTGTACAAGGGACTAGCGGGATAGAGACCCAGTACTTC

V gene: TRBV30
clone size: NA
J gene: TRBJ2-5
D gene: NA
CDR3 protein: CAWRGAGARETQYF
CDR3 DNA: TGTGCCTGGAGGGGGGCAGGGGCTCGGGAGACCCAGTACTTC

V gene: TRBV7-2
clone size: NA
J gene: TRBJ2-6
D gene: NA
CDR3 protein: CASSLVPGPFSGANVLTF
CDR3 DNA: TGTGCCAGCAGCTTAGTTCCAGGGCCTTTCTCTGGGGCCAACGTCCTGACTTTC

V gene: TRBV9
clone size: NA
J gene: TRBJ2-1
D gene: NA
CDR3 protein: CASSTNGGSYNEQFF
CDR3 DNA: TGTGCCAGCAGCACTAATGGGGGGTCCTACAATGAGCAGTTCTTC

V gene: TRBV7-2
clone size: NA
J gene: TRBJ1-2
D gene: NA
CDR3 protein: CASSLEWRDWGYGYTF
CDR3 DNA: TGTGCCAGCAGCTTAGAGTGGAGAGACTGGGGCTATGGCTACACCTTC

V gene: TRBV12-3/TRBV12-4
clone size: NA
J gene: TRBJ2-3
D gene: NA
CDR3 protein: CASSKTSTDTQYF
CDR3 DNA: TGTGCCAGCAGCAAGACTAGCACAGATACGCAGTATTTT

V gene: TRBV5-3
clone size: NA
J gene: TRBJ1-4
D gene: NA
CDR3 protein: CARSLRVGEEDEKLFF
CDR3 DNA: TGTGCCAGAAGCTTGCGCGTGGGCGAGGAGGATGAAAAACTGTTTTTT

V gene: TRBV5-4
clone size: NA
J gene: TRBJ1-1
D gene: NA
CDR3 protein: CASSLGGLNTEAFF
CDR3 DNA: TGTGCCAGCAGCTTGGGGGGATTGAACACTGAAGCTTTCTTT

V gene: TRBV12-3/TRBV12-4
clone size: NA
J gene: TRBJ2-1
D gene: NA
CDR3 protein: CASSSLLGDEQFF
CDR3 DNA: TGTGCCAGCAGCTCCTTGTTAGGCGATGAGCAGTTCTTC

V gene: TRBV7-6
clone size: NA
J gene: TRBJ1-6
D gene: TRBD1
CDR3 protein: CASSLESGGNSPLHF
CDR3 DNA: TGTGCCAGCAGCTTAGAGTCAGGGGGTAATTCACCCCTCCACTTT

V gene: TRBV5-5
clone size: few
J gene: TRBJ1-6
D gene: TRBD1
CDR3 protein: CASSHTPGQGYSPLHF
CDR3 DNA: TGTGCCAGCAGCCATACACCGGGACAGGGGTATTCACCCCTCCACTTT

V gene: TRBV7-2
clone size: once
J gene: TRBJ1-1
D gene: TRBD1
CDR3 protein: CASSIRQGNTEAFF
CDR3 DNA: TGTGCCAGCAGCATCCGACAGGGAAACACTGAAGCTTTCTTT

V gene: TRBV10-3
clone size: NA
J gene: TRBJ2-7
D gene: NA
CDR3 protein: CASSWADVGSYEQYF
CDR3 DNA: TGTGCCAGCTCTTGGGCCGATGTCGGCTCCTACGAGCAGTACTTC

V gene: TRBV7-8
clone size: NA
J gene: TRBJ2-2
D gene: NA
CDR3 protein: CASSLWSSAAVDTGELFF
CDR3 DNA: TGTGCCAGCAGCTTATGGTCCTCGGCGGCCGTGGACACCGGGGAGCTGTTTTTT